One and the same sample provided the 17 T cell receptor beta chains below, sequenced in a study of shared clonotypes between healthy human individuals. TCRdb's copy holds only in-frame clones and misses some; the assay was immunoSEQ multiplex PCR. The sample has about 1.1 million clones; 75% to 85% are singletons. The sequencing input was memory CD4+ T cells from PBMCs. The subset here: CD45RA-negative fraction. The receptor source for this set is a man aged 18 to 29 in good health. Some clones in this sample may be carry-over from other donors' samples.

Concerning this clone itself: The same CDR3 is also encoded by other DNA sequences in this sample. The chain carries TRBV7-9 and TRBJ1-1; D is perhaps TRBD1 (6 bases). V lost 1 base, J lost 2 bases, and 11 bases lay in between. This CDR3 is built from 15 residues. CDR1 is SEHNR, CDR2 FQNEAQ, per germline (reference sequence). For the CDR3, the DNA is TGTGCCAGCAGCTTAGGCCGGGGGGCCAACACTGAAGCTTTCTTT. This translates into CASSLGRGANTEAFF.

In the case of this clone: It is unclear where the CDR3 begins or ends on the DNA, so no DNA is shown, and the CDR3 is as TCRdb lists it. The chain recombines TRBV28 with TRBJ1-4; TRBD1 reflects the table's D call only, with no check against the DNA. Germline V gives CDR1 MDHEN, CDR2 SYDVKM. The CDR3 spans 14 residues, counting both ends. Here the CDR3 reads CASRGTGALKNCFF.

The chain has TRBV18 and TRBJ1-1; D gene unclear. Trimming took 1 base from V and 1 from J, leaving 10 bases between them. The CDR3 is made up of 15 amino acids. The germline V gene encodes CDR1 KGHSH and CDR2 LQKENI. The CDR3 region has the DNA TGTGCCAGCTCACCACGGGCCACGACGAACACTGAAGCTTTCTTT. Translation gives CASSPRATTNTEAFF.

This chain joins TRBV27 and TRBJ2-2; no firm D call. Trimming removed 3 bases at V and 5 bases at J, with 10 bases between. Germline-derived CDR1 and CDR2 are MNHEY and SMNVEV (reference sequence). The CDR3 contains 14 residues. CDR3 DNA sequence: TGTGCCAGCAGTTTGGCACTCGGGACCGGGGAGCTGTTTTTT. Its protein product is CASSLALGTGELFF.

The chain is built from TRBV5-4 and TRBJ2-7; 8 nucleotides line up with TRBD2. After removal of 1 base from V and 1 base from J, the junction contained 1 base not matched to a gene. Germline CDR1 and CDR2: SGHNT and YYREEE (reference sequence). The CDR3 runs 14 residues. Written as DNA, the CDR3 is TGTGCCAGCAGCTTGTCGGGAGGGTCCTACGAGCAGTACTTC. The encoded protein is CASSLSGGSYEQYF.

This clone was picked up many times. The genes are TRBV5-1 and TRBJ2-3, with 9 bases that match TRBD1. This CDR3 has 14 residues. Germline V gives CDR1 SGHRS, CDR2 YFSETQ. J lost 4 bases, V lost 3 bases, and 3 bases had no gene match. The CDR3, as DNA: TGCGCCAGCAGCTGGGACAGGGCGGCAGATACGCAGTATTTT. Its translation is CASSWDRAADTQYF.

This clone has more than one count but fewer than ten. The chain employs TRBV9 and TRBJ2-7; 8 bases map to TRBD1. Germline CDR1 is SGDLS and CDR2 is YYNGEE. Trimming cost V 4 bases and J 1 base; bases outside gene matches: 4. This CDR3 region has 14 residues. DNA for the CDR3: TGTGCCAGCAGCCTTAGGACAGGGTCCTACGAGCAGTACTTC. It specifies CASSLRTGSYEQYF.

In this sample, this clone turned up a few times. The chain employs TRBV7-2 and TRBJ1-1; no clear D gene. Trimming removed 1 base at V and 5 bases at J, with 8 bases between. This CDR3 spans 13 amino acids. The V gene's germline CDR1 is SGHTA and CDR2 FQGNSA. The CDR3 DNA reads as TGTGCCAGCAGCTTAGAGAGGGATACTGAAGCTTTCTTT. Encoded protein: CASSLERDTEAFF.

In its sample, this clone was seen a few times. The chain has TRBV7-3 and TRBJ2-3, with D perhaps given as TRBD1 or TRBD2 (5 bases each). The V end lost 5 bases, the J end lost 5 bases, and 11 bases lay between the germline ends. This CDR3 has 13 residues. The germline V gene has CDR1 SGHTA and CDR2 FQGTGA. For the CDR3, the DNA is TGTGCCAGCAGCCCCCCGGGACGAGATACGCAGTATTTT. Translation: CASSPPGRDTQYF.

This chain joins TRBV5-1 and TRBJ2-1; D unclear. The CDR3 loop spans 15 amino acids. Between the trimmed V and J ends, which lost 1 base and 5 bases, there was a span of 13 bases. Germline CDR1 reads SGHRS; CDR2 reads YFSETQ. The CDR3 spells CASSLWRETDNEQFF. In DNA form, the CDR3 reads TGCGCCAGCAGCTTGTGGAGAGAAACAGACAATGAGCAGTTCTTC.

This sequence joins TRBV4-3 and TRBJ1-1; D unclear. V lost 4 bases and J 4 bases, leaving 13 bases between the germline ends. This CDR3 has 14 residues. Germline loops: CDR1 LGHNA, CDR2 YSLEER. The DNA of the CDR3 is TGCGCCAGCAGCCTCGGCGGTATGAGCACTGAAGCTTTCTTT. This sequence encodes CASSLGGMSTEAFF.

This clone was seen repeatedly, ten times or more. Other nucleotide sequences from this sample produce the same CDR3. The gene calls are TRBV6-5 and TRBJ2-7; D not resolved. The CDR3 is made up of 14 amino acids. Trimming removed 5 bases at V and 5 bases at J, with 16 bases between. Germline assignment: CDR1 MNHEY and CDR2 SVGAGI. The CDR3 region has the DNA TGTGCCAGCAGTAAGCGACAAAGCCGGCACGAGCAGTACTTC. Its translation: CASSKRQSRHEQYF.

V is TRBV4-1 and J is TRBJ2-7; 11 bases fit TRBD2. V shed 0 bases, J shed 2 bases, and the junction held 9 bases outside the gene matches. The CDR3 extends over 18 amino acids. Germline-derived CDR1 and CDR2 are MGHRA and YSYEKL. The CDR3 reads CASSQETVTSGATYEQYF. The CDR3 region has the DNA TGCGCCAGCAGCCAAGAAACCGTGACTAGCGGGGCGACCTACGAGCAGTACTTC.

Of note for this clone: At the DNA level, this CDR3 is encoded by other sequences in the same sample as well. The V and J genes are TRBV7-9 and TRBJ2-2; no clear D gene. With 5 bases removed from V and 6 bases from J, the gap between germline ends came to 4 bases. This CDR3 has 11 amino acids. In germline, CDR1 is SEHNR, CDR2 FQNEAQ (reference sequence). This CDR3 is CASSPSGELFF. CDR3 nucleotide sequence: TGTGCCAGCAGCCCATCCGGGGAGCTGTTTTTT.

The chain recombines TRBV28 with TRBJ1-1; possible D gene TRBD1, 5 bases. V shed 6 bases and J shed 4 bases, with 12 bases lying between them. The V gene's germline CDR1 is MDHEN and CDR2 SYDVKM. The CDR3 totals 13 residues. The CDR3 region has the DNA TGTGCCAGCAGCCAGGGTTGGGGCACTGAAGCTTTCTTT. Protein: CASSQGWGTEAFF.

This clone was recorded once. The chain couples TRBV28 to TRBJ2-1; TRBD2 agrees at 12 bases. Germline V gene lookup returns CDR1 MDHEN and CDR2 SYDVKM. CDR3 size: 16 residues. J gave up 4 bases and V 4 bases, and 5 bases lay outside the gene matches. The CDR3 reads CASSSVLAGGYNEQFF. In DNA form, the CDR3 reads TGTGCCAGCAGTTCAGTCCTAGCGGGAGGGTACAATGAGCAGTTCTTC. Full variable domain (missing parts from reference TRBV28 and TRBJ2-1): DVKVTQSSRYLVKRTGEKVFLECVQDMDHENMFWYRQDPGLGLRLIYFSYDVKMKEKGDIPEGYSVSREKKERFSLILESASTNQTSMYLCASSSVLAGGYNEQFFGPGTRLTVL.

The V gene is TRBV4-1, the J gene TRBJ1-2; D unclear. Trimming stripped 0 bases from V and 3 bases from J, with 11 bases between. In germline, CDR1 is MGHRA, CDR2 YSYEKL. The CDR3 consists of 15 residues. This CDR3 reads CASSQDKQVYYGYTF. Written as DNA, the CDR3 is TGCGCCAGCAGCCAAGATAAGCAGGTTTACTATGGCTACACCTTC.